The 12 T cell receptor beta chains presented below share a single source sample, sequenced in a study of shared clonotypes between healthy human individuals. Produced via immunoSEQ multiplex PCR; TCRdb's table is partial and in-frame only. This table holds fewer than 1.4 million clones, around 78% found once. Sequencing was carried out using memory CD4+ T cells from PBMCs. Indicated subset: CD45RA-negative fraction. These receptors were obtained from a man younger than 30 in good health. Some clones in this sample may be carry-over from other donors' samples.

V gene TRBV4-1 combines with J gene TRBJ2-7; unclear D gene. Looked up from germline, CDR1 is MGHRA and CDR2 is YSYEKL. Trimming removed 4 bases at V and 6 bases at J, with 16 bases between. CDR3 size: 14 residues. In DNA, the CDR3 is TGCGCCAGCAGCCTGGTAGGCGCAGCCCTCGAGCAGTACTTC. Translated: CASSLVGAALEQYF.

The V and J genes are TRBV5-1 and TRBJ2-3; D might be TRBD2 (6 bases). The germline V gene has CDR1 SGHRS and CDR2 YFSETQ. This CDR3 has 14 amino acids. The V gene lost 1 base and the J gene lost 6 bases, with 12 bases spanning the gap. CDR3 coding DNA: TGCGCCAGCAGCTTGTTCCGGGGGTCGGATACGCAGTATTTT. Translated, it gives CASSLFRGSDTQYF.

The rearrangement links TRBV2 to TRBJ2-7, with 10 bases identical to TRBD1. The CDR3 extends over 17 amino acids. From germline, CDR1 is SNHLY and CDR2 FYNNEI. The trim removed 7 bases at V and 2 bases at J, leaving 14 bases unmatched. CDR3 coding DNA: TGTGCCAGCACCCCCGGGACGGGGACAGGGGTTACCTACGAGCAGTACTTC. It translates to CASTPGTGTGVTYEQYF.

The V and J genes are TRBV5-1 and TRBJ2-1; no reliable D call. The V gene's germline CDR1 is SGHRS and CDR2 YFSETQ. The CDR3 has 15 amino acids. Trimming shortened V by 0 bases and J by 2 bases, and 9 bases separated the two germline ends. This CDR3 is CASSLEQATYNEQFF. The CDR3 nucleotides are TGCGCCAGCAGCTTGGAGCAGGCGACCTACAATGAGCAGTTCTTC.

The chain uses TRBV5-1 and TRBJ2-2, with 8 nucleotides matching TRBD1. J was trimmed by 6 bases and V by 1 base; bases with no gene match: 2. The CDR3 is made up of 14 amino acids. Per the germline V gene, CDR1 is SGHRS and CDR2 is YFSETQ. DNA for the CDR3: TGCGCCAGCAGCTTGAAGACAGGGGCCGGGGAGCTGTTTTTT. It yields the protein CASSLKTGAGELFF.

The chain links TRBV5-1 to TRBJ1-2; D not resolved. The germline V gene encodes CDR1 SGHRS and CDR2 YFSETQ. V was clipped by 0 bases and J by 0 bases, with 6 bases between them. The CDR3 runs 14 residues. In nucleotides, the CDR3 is TGCGCCAGCAGCTTGGGGGCGGCTAACTATGGCTACACCTTC. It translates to CASSLGAANYGYTF.

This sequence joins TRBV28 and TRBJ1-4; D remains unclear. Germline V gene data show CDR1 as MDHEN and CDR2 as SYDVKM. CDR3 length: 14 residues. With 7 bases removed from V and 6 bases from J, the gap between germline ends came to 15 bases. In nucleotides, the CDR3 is TGTGCCAGCACCCTTCTAGGAGGCGATGAAAAACTGTTTTTT. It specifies CASTLLGGDEKLFF. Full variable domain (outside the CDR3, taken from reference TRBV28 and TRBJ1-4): DVKVTQSSRYLVKRTGEKVFLECVQDMDHENMFWYRQDPGLGLRLIYFSYDVKMKEKGDIPEGYSVSREKKERFSLILESASTNQTSMYLCASTLLGGDEKLFFGSGTQLSVL.

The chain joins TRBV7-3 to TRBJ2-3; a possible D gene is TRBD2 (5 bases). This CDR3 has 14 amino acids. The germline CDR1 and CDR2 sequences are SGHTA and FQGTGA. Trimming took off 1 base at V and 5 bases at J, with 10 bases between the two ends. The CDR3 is CASSLKLDVDTQYF. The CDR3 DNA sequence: TGTGCCAGCAGCTTAAAACTAGATGTAGATACGCAGTATTTT.

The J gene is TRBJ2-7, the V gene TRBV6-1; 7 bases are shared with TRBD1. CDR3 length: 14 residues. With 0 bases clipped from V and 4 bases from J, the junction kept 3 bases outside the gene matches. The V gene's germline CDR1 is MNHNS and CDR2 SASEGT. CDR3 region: CASSEAEQGYEQYF. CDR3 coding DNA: TGTGCCAGCAGTGAAGCGGAACAGGGGTACGAGCAGTACTTC.

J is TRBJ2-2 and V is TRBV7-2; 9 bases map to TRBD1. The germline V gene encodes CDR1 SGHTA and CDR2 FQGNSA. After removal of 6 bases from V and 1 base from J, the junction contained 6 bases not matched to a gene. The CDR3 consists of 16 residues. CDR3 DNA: TGTGCCAGCAGGGCAGGGACAGGGAGGAACACCGGGGAGCTGTTTTTT. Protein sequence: CASRAGTGRNTGELFF.

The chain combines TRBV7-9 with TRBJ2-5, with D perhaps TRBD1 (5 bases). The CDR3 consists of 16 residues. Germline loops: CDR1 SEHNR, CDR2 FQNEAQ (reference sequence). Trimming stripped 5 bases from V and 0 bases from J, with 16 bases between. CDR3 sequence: CASSPSTATHQETQYF. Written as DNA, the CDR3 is TGTGCCAGCAGCCCATCGACAGCGACTCACCAAGAGACCCAGTACTTC.

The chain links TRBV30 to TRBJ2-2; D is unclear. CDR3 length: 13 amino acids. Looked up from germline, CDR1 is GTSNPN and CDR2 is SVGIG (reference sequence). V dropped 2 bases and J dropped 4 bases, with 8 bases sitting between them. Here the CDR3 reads CAWSLGGTGELFF. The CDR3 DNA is TGTGCCTGGAGTCTGGGCGGCACCGGGGAGCTGTTTTTT.